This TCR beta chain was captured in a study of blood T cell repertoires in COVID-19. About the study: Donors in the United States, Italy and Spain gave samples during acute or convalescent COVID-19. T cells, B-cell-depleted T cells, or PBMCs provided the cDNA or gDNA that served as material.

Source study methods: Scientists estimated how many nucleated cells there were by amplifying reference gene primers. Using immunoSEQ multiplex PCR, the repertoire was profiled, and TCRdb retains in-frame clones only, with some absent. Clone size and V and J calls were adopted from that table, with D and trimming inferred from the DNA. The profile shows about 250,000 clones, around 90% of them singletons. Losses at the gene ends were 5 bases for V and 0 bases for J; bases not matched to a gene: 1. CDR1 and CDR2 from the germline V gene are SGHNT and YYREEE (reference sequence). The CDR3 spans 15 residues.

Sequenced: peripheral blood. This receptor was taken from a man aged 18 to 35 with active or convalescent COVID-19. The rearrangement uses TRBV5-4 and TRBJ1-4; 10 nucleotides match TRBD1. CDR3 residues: CASRTGGTTNEKLFF. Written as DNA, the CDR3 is TGTGCCAGCAGGACAGGGGGCACAACTAATGAAAAACTGTTTTTT.